These T cell receptor beta chains were read from a single sample in a study of cytomegalovirus exposure and HLA in healthy donors. TCRdb's copy holds only in-frame clones and misses some; the assay was immunoSEQ multiplex PCR. The sample records 200,000 or so clones, roughly 80% being singletons. Specimen: PBMCs. The origin of the receptors is a girl between 2 and 10 years old in good health and CMV-seronegative. Each CDR3 is given with its conserved first and last residue. The D gene is left open where the match is weak. Some rows have no size entry. The others give once, few or many, or a class for an expanded clone.

clone size: .; V gene: TRBV27; J gene: TRBJ2-2; D gene: .; CDR3 protein: CASNPRGDTGELFF; CDR3 DNA: TGTGCCAGCAACCCCAGGGGGGACACCGGGGAGCTGTTTTTT
clone size: .; V gene: TRBV2; J gene: TRBJ1-5; D gene: .; CDR3 protein: CASSLQRGREGNQPQHF; CDR3 DNA: TGTGCCAGCAGTCTACAACGGGGCAGGGAGGGCAATCAGCCCCAGCATTTT
clone size: .; V gene: TRBV21-1; J gene: TRBJ2-4; D gene: .; CDR3 protein: CASSSCGQLAKNIQYF; CDR3 DNA: TGTGCCAGCAGCAGCTGCGGACAGCTAGCCAAAAACATTCAGTACTTC
clone size: few; V gene: TRBV7-9; J gene: TRBJ2-2; D gene: TRBD1; CDR3 protein: CASSPQGDTGELFF; CDR3 DNA: TGTGCCAGCAGTCCTCAGGGGGACACCGGGGAGCTGTTTTTT
clone size: .; V gene: TRBV27; J gene: TRBJ2-1; D gene: .; CDR3 protein: CASSSRGPRRDNEQFF; CDR3 DNA: TGTGCCAGCAGTTCCCGAGGGCCCCGTAGGGACAATGAGCAGTTCTTC
clone size: .; V gene: TRBV15; J gene: TRBJ1-1; D gene: .; CDR3 protein: CATSRGGEWNTEAFF; CDR3 DNA: TGTGCCACCAGCAGAGGAGGTGAGTGGAACACTGAAGCTTTCTTT
clone size: .; V gene: TRBV9; J gene: TRBJ2-3; D gene: .; CDR3 protein: CASSGGVPGTDTQYF; CDR3 DNA: TGTGCCAGCAGCGGCGGGGTACCCGGCACAGATACGCAGTATTTT
clone size: .; V gene: TRBV27; J gene: TRBJ2-3; D gene: .; CDR3 protein: CASSFGGDGTDTQYF; CDR3 DNA: TGTGCCAGCAGTTTTGGAGGGGATGGGACAGATACGCAGTATTTT
clone size: .; V gene: TRBV7-9; J gene: TRBJ1-1; D gene: TRBD1; CDR3 protein: CASSLAGTGGTEAFF; CDR3 DNA: TGTGCCAGCAGCTTAGCGGGGACAGGAGGCACTGAAGCTTTCTTT
clone size: .; V gene: TRBV7-7; J gene: TRBJ2-3; D gene: TRBD2; CDR3 protein: CASSLGTSGTDTQYF; CDR3 DNA: TGTGCCAGCAGCCTGGGGACTAGCGGCACAGATACGCAGTATTTT
clone size: once; V gene: TRBV6-1; J gene: TRBJ2-3; D gene: .; CDR3 protein: CASSDTRFTDTQYF; CDR3 DNA: TGTGCCAGCAGTGACACTAGATTCACAGATACGCAGTATTTT
clone size: .; V gene: TRBV27; J gene: TRBJ2-1; D gene: TRBD2; CDR3 protein: CASSPLRGMEQFF; CDR3 DNA: TGTGCCAGCAGTCCCTTGCGGGGGATGGAGCAGTTCTTC
clone size: few; V gene: TRBV6-6; J gene: TRBJ2-5; D gene: TRBD2; CDR3 protein: CASSFGPGLAGETQYF; CDR3 DNA: TGTGCCAGCAGTTTCGGACCGGGACTAGCGGGAGAGACCCAGTACTTC
clone size: .; V gene: TRBV2; J gene: TRBJ2-7; D gene: TRBD2; CDR3 protein: CASQAGGPDEQYF; CDR3 DNA: TGTGCCAGCCAAGCGGGGGGGCCGGACGAGCAGTACTTC
clone size: .; V gene: TRBV10-3; J gene: TRBJ1-2; D gene: .; CDR3 protein: CAIRRDRFNYGYTF; CDR3 DNA: TGTGCCATCAGGCGAGACAGGTTTAACTATGGCTACACCTTC
clone size: .; V gene: TRBV27; J gene: TRBJ2-1; D gene: TRBD2; CDR3 protein: CASSLRGRGYEQFF; CDR3 DNA: TGTGCCAGCAGTTTACGCGGGAGAGGTTATGAGCAGTTCTTC
clone size: few; V gene: TRBV6-5; J gene: TRBJ1-4; D gene: TRBD1; CDR3 protein: CASKEVAGGGEKLFF; CDR3 DNA: TGTGCCAGCAAAGAAGTGGCAGGGGGCGGAGAAAAACTGTTTTTT
clone size: .; V gene: TRBV7-9; J gene: TRBJ2-7; D gene: TRBD1; CDR3 protein: CASSSGQVSYEQYF; CDR3 DNA: TGTGCCAGCAGCTCGGGACAGGTTTCCTACGAGCAGTACTTC
clone size: .; V gene: TRBV30; J gene: TRBJ1-1; D gene: .; CDR3 protein: CAWIEQGRSTEAFF; CDR3 DNA: TGTGCCTGGATCGAGCAGGGTAGAAGCACTGAAGCTTTCTTT
clone size: once; V gene: TRBV5-1; J gene: TRBJ1-5; D gene: TRBD1; CDR3 protein: CASSLTGGSNQPQHF; CDR3 DNA: TGCGCCAGCAGCTTAACAGGGGGCAGCAATCAGCCCCAGCATTTT
clone size: once; V gene: TRBV7-6; J gene: TRBJ2-2; D gene: TRBD2; CDR3 protein: CASSLFGRASGANTGELFF; CDR3 DNA: TGTGCCAGCAGCTTATTCGGAAGGGCTAGCGGAGCGAACACCGGGGAGCTGTTTTTT
clone size: .; V gene: TRBV18; J gene: TRBJ1-1; D gene: TRBD1; CDR3 protein: CASSRAGGTEAFF; CDR3 DNA: TGTGCCAGCTCGCGAGCAGGGGGCACTGAAGCTTTCTTT
clone size: .; V gene: TRBV6-5; J gene: TRBJ1-3; D gene: .; CDR3 protein: CASSWRDGHSGNTIYF; CDR3 DNA: TGTGCCAGCAGTTGGAGGGACGGTCACTCTGGAAACACCATATATTTT
clone size: few; V gene: TRBV15; J gene: TRBJ2-5; D gene: TRBD2; CDR3 protein: CATSRGTSAETQYF; CDR3 DNA: TGTGCCACCAGCAGAGGGACTAGCGCGGAGACCCAGTACTTC